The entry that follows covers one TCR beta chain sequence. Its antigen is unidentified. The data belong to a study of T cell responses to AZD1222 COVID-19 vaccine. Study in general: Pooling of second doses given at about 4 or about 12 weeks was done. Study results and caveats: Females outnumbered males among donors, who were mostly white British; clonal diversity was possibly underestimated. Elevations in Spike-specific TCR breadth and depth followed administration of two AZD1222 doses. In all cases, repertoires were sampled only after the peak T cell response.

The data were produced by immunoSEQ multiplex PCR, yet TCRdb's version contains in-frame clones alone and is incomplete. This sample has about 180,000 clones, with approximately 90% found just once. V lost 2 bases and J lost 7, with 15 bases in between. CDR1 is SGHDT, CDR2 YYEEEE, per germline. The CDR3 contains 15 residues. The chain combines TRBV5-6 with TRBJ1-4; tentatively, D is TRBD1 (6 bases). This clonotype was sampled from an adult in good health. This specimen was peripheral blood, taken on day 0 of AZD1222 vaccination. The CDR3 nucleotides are TGTGCCAGCAGCTTCCGGACGACCAGGGGTGAAAAACTGTTTTTT. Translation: CASSFRTTRGEKLFF. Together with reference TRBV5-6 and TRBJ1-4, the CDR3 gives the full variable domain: DAGVTQSPTHLIKTRGQQVTLRCSPKSGHDTVSWYQQALGQGPQFIFQYYEEEERQRGNFPDRFSGHQFPNYSSELNVNALLLGDSALYLCASSFRTTRGEKLFFGSGTQLSVL.